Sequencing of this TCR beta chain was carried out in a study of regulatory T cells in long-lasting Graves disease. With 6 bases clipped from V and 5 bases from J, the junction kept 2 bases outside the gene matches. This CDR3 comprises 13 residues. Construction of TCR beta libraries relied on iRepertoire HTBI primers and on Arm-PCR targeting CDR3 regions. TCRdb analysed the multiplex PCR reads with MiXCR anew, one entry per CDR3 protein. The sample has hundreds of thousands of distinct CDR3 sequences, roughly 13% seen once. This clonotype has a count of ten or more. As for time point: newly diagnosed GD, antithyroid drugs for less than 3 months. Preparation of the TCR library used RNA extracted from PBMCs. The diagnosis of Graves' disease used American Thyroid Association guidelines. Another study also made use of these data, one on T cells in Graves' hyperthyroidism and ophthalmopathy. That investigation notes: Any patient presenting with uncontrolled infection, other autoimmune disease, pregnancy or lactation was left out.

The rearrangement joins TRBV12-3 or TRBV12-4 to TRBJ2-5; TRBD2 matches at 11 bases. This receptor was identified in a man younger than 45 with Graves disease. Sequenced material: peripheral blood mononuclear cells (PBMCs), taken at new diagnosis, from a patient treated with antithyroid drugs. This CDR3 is CASRLAGDETQYF. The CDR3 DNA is TGTGCCAGCAGACTAGCGGGAGACGAGACCCAGTACTTC.